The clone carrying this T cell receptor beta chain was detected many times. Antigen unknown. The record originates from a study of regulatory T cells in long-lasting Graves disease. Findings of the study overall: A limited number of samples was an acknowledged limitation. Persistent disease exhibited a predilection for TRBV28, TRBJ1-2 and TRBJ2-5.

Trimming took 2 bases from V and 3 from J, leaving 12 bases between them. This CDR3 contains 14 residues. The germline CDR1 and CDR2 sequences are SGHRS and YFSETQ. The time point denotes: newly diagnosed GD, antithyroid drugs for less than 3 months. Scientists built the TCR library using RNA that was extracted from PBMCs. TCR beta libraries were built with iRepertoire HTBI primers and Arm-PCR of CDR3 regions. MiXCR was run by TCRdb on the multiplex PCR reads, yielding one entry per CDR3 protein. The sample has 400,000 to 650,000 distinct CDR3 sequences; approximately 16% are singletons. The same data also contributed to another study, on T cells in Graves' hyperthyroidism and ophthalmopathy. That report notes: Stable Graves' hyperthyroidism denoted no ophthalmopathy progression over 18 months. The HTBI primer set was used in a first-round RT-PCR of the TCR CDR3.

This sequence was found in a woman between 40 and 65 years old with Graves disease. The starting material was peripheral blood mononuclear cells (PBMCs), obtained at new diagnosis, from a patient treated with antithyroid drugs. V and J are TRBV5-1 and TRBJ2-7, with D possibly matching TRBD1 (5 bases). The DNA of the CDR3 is TGCGCCAGCAGCTTCGACAGCGCTAACTACGAGCAGTACTTC. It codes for CASSFDSANYEQYF.